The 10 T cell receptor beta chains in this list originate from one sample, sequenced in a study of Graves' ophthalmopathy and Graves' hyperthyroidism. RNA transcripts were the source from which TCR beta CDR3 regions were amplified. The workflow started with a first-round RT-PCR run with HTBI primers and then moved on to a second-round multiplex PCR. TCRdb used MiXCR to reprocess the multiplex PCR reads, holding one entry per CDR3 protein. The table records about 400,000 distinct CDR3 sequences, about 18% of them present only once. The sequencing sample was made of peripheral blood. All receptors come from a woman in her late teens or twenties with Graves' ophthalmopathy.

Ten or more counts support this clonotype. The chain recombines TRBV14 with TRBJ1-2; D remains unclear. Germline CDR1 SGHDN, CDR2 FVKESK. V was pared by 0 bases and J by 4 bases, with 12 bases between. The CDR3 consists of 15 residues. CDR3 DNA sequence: TGTGCCAGCAGCCAAGATATCGGAAGCCTCTATGGCTACACCTTC. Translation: CASSQDIGSLYGYTF.

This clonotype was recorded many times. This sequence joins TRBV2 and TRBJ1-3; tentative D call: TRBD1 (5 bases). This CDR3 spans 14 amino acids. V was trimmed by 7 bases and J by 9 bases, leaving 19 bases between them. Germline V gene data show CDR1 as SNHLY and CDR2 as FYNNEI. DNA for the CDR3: TGTGCCAGCACCGGAGCCCAGGGTAGAGTCACCATATATTTT. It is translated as CASTGAQGRVTIYF.

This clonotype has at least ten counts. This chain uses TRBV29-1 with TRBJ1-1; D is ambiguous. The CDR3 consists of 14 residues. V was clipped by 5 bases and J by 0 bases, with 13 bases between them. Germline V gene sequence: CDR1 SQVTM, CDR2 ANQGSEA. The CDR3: CSVKPGSLNTEAFF. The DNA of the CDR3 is TGCAGCGTTAAACCGGGGTCTTTGAACACTGAAGCTTTCTTT. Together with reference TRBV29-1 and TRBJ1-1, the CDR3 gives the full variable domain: SAVISQKPSRDICQRGTSLTIQCQVDSQVTMMFWYRQQPGQSLTLIATANQGSEATYESGFVIDKFPISRPNLTFSTLTVSNMSPEDSSIYLCSVKPGSLNTEAFFGQGTRLTVV.

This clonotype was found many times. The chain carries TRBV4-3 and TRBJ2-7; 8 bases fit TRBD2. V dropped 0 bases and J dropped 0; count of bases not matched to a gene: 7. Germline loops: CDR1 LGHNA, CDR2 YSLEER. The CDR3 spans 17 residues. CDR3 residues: CASSQDLGGGSSYEQYF. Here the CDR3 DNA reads TGCGCCAGCAGCCAAGATCTGGGCGGGGGGAGCTCCTACGAGCAGTACTTC.

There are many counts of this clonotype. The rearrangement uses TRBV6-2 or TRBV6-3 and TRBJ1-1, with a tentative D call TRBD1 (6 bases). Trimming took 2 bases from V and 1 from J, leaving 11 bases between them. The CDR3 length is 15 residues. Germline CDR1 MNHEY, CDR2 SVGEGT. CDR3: CASSYGGAPNTEAFF. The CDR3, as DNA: TGTGCCAGCAGTTACGGGGGCGCTCCGAACACTGAAGCTTTCTTT.

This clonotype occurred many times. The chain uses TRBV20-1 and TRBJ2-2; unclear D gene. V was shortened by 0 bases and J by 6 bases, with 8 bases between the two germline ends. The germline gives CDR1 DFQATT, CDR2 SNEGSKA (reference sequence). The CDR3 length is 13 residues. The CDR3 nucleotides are TGCAGTGCTAGAGAGGGGTCCCCCGGGGAGCTGTTTTTT. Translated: CSAREGSPGELFF.

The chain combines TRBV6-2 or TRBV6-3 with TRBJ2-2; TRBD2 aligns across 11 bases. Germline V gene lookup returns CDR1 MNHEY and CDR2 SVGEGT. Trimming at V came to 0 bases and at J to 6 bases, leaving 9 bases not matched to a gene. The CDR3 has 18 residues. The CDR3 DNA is TGTGCCAGCAGTTACTCGTTTAGCGGGAGGGCCTTAGCCGGGGAGCTGTTTTTT. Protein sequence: CASSYSFSGRALAGELFF.

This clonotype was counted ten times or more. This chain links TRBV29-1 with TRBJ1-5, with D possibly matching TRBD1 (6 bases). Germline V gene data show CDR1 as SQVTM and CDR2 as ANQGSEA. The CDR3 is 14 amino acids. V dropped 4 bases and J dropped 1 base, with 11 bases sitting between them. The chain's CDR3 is CSVVTGLSNQPQHF. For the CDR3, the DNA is TGCAGCGTTGTAACAGGGTTAAGCAATCAGCCCCAGCATTTT.

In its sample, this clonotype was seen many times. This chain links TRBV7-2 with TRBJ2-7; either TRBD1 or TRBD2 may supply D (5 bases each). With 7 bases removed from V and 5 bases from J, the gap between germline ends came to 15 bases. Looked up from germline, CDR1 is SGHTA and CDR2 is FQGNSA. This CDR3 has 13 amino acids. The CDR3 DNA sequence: TGTGCCAGCACCCCCGAGGGACGGGACGAGCAGTACTTC. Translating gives CASTPEGRDEQYF.

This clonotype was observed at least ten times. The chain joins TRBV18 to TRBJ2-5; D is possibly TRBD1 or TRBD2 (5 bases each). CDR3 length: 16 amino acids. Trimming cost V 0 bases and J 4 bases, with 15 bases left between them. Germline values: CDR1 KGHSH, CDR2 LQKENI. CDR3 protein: CASSPPRRVGRETQYF. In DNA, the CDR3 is TGTGCCAGCTCACCACCGCGCAGGGTAGGGAGAGAGACCCAGTACTTC.